The clone carrying this TCR beta chain turned up a few times. The antigen is unknown. A sort by CD45RO/CCR7/CD25/CD127/CD95/CD27 yielded CD4+ naive, central memory, regulatory and stem cell-like memory cells. The CDR3 runs to 15 residues. The J segment lost 5 bases and the V segment lost 2 bases, leaving 7 bases of the junction unmatched. In germline, CDR1 is KGHSH, CDR2 LQKENI. This specimen comes from a study of beta chain features in type 1 diabetes. Sequenced material consisted of expressed TCRB transcripts (all of the isolated RNA was reverse transcribed). Sequenced by immunoSEQ multiplex PCR; TCRdb stores in-frame clones only, minus some. The data contain 150,000 to 200,000 clones, roughly 60% of them seen just once; the ten biggest clones take up roughly 0.089%. Whole-study findings and limits: The cDNA sequencing approach could over-represent high-TCR-expressing cells. Within patients, naive, central memory and Treg TCRB repertoires seemed more similar than within healthy donors. Shorter TCRB CDR3s, moderately but significantly so, were found in Type 1 diabetes patients in all four CD4+ subsets. Shorter templates might be favored by PCR, equally in patients and controls.

What was sequenced was naive CD4+ T cells from blood. The clonotype comes from a man younger than 40 with type 1 diabetes. This chain links TRBV18 with TRBJ2-7; TRBD1 agrees at 9 bases. CDR3: CASSPSWDRVNEQYF. The CDR3 DNA reads as TGTGCCAGCTCACCATCCTGGGACAGGGTCAACGAGCAGTACTTC.